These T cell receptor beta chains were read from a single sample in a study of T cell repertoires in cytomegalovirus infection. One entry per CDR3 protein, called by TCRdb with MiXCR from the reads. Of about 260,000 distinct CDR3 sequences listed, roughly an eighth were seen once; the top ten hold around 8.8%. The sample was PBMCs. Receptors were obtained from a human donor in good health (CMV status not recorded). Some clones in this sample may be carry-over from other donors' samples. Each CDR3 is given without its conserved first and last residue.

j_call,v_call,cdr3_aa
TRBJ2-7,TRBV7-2,ASSLEATGTPYEQY
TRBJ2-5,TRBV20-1,SARPWLGMGETQY
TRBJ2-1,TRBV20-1,NASGRRVNNEQF
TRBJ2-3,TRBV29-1,SVVSRVRRGTDTQY
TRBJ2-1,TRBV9,ASSGRDRVYNEQF
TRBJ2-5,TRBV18,ASSPERGLAETQY
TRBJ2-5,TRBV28,ASSRYGQETQY
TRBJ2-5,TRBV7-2,ASSPEAALQETQY
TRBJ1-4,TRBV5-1,ASSLAGPRGEKLF
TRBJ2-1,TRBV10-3,AISVLAGLHNEQF
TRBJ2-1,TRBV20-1,SAPRQGGNEQF
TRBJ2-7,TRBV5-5,ASTPFSSYEQY
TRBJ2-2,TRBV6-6,ASTSVAGVGTGELF
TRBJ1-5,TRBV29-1,SAQTQGDSNQPQH
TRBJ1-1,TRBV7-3,ASSTGQGKAEAF
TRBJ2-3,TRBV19,ASSTTSGRSDTQY
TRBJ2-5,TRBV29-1,SVRYVRGGSETQY
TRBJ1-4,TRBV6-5,ASSYQGGRKEKLF
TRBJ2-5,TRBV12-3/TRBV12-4,ASSSNMYQETQY
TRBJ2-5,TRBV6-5,ASSRQGIRQETQY
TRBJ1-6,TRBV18,ASSPDPGAAYSPLH
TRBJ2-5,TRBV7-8,ASSLRTLVRTQY
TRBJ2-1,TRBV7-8,ASSQGRRRGTNEQF
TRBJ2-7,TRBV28,ASTPAGTSGLLYEQY
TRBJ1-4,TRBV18,ASSPFEGQGNEKLF
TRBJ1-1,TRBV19,ASSIDMNTEAF
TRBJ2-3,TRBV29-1,SVRGTSGGTDTQY
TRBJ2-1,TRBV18,ASSPGISKYNEQF
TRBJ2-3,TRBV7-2,ASTPGTARGTDTQY
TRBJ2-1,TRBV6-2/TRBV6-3,ASSRKLAGGPGSYNEQF
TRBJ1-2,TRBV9,ASSARNGYT
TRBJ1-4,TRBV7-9,ASSSQGLWEEKLF
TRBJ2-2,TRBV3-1,ASSQTGRSTGELF
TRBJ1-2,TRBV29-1,SVLGQGGWGYT
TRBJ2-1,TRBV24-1,ATSDPTGGPLSEQF
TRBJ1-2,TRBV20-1,SARVRGTGYT
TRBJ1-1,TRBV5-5,ASSPVPQNTEAF
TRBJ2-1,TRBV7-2,ASSLDPDRNEQF
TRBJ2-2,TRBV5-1,ASSLVAPNTGELF
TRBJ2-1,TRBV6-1,ASRQLAGGPVGYNEQF
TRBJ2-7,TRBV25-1,ASSPLGLLREQY
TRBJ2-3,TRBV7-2,ASSLTGGRDTQY
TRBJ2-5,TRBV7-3,ASSLGPPETHY
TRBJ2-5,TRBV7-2,ASSLAVPRETQY
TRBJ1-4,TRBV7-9,ASSLQGSFSTNEKLF
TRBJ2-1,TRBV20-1,SARKRANEQF
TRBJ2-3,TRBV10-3,AISEDATARNTQY